This record looks at one T cell receptor (beta chain) sequence and its context. Its target is not known. V gave up 2 bases and J gave up 3 bases, with 11 bases separating them. This CDR3 has 15 residues. Germline V gives CDR1 LNHNV, CDR2 YYDKDF (reference sequence). Here immunoSEQ multiplex PCR was the method, and the copy in TCRdb shows in-frame clones only, minus some. Among roughly 35,000 clones listed, about 88% were seen once. This record belongs to a study of T cells in localized non-small cell lung cancer. Study conclusions and caveats: Among blood samples, higher T cell density accompanied longer overall survival. There was higher T cell clonality in uninvolved adjacent lung than in tumor, and it was highest there.

The clonotype originates from a woman aged 35 to 75 with stage I lung adenocarcinoma. Sample: peripheral blood, taken before any cancer treatment. V gene TRBV15 combines with J gene TRBJ1-5; D remains ambiguous. CDR3 nucleotide sequence: TGTGCCACCAGCAGAACCCTAGGGCCCAATCAGCCCCAGCATTTT. Its protein is CATSRTLGPNQPQHF.